The 22 T cell receptor beta chains listed next were all sequenced from one sample in a study of T cells after yellow fever vaccination. TCRdb re-derived calls from the 5' RACE reads in MiXCR, one entry per CDR3 protein. This sample has 310,000 or so distinct CDR3 sequences, with approximately 7% found just once. This specimen consisted of PBMCs, obtained more than 35 days after the first yellow fever vaccination. These receptors all come from a man aged 18-30 years who received the YFV17D yellow fever vaccine.

This clonotype has at least ten counts. The V gene is TRBV6-5, the J gene TRBJ2-4; 9 bases agree with TRBD1. The CDR3 has 15 residues. Germline V CDR1 and CDR2: MNHEY, SVGAGI. Trimming removed 4 bases from V and 3 bases from J; junction bases left unmatched: 4. The CDR3 sequence is CASSSPGQGKNIQYF. The CDR3 DNA sequence: TGTGCCAGCAGTTCCCCGGGACAGGGCAAAAACATTCAGTACTTC.

This clonotype has at least ten counts. The gene calls are TRBV28 and TRBJ2-1; D is perhaps TRBD1 (6 bases). Trimming cost V 3 bases and J 4 bases, with 13 bases left between them. CDR1 is MDHEN, CDR2 SYDVKM, per germline. This CDR3 has 15 amino acids. The CDR3 loop is CASSFGGTGYNEQFF. The DNA for the CDR3 is TGTGCCAGCAGTTTTGGGGGCACGGGATACAATGAGCAGTTCTTC.

This clonotype was counted a few times. The V gene is TRBV6-6, the J gene TRBJ1-5, with D hard to call. V shed 6 bases and J shed 5 bases, with 11 bases lying between them. The germline CDR1 and CDR2 sequences are MNHNY and SVGAGI (reference sequence). This CDR3 is built from 13 residues. The DNA of the CDR3 is TGTGCCAGCAGGAAGGACGGAGATCAGCCCCAGCATTTT. Its translation is CASRKDGDQPQHF.

This clonotype was recorded a few times. The V call is TRBV5-4, the J call TRBJ2-5; 9 nucleotides align to TRBD2. V was pared by 0 bases and J by 3 bases, with 9 bases of the junction left unmatched. This CDR3 is built from 17 residues. The germline V gene encodes CDR1 SGHNT and CDR2 YYREEE (reference sequence). CDR3 loop: CASSLAWAGGSKETQYF. The CDR3 DNA reads TGTGCCAGCAGCTTGGCTTGGGCGGGGGGGTCGAAAGAGACCCAGTACTTC.

The chain recombines TRBV19 with TRBJ2-2, with TRBD1 as a possible D gene (5 bases). This CDR3 region has 14 residues. With 5 bases removed from V and 4 bases from J, the gap between germline ends came to 11 bases. The germline V gene encodes CDR1 LNHDA and CDR2 SQIVND (reference sequence). CDR3 sequence (DNA): TGTGCCAGTAGTGTCAGGGTTGGCACCGGGGAGCTGTTTTTT. The encoded protein is CASSVRVGTGELFF.

This chain links TRBV5-6 with TRBJ2-2; possible D gene TRBD2, 6 bases. V shed 4 bases and J shed 4 bases, with 14 bases lying between them. The CDR3 runs 15 residues. Germline V gene lookup returns CDR1 SGHDT and CDR2 YYEEEE. The CDR3 bases are TGTGCCAGCAGCCCGGAGGGGTGGCCCACCGGGGAGCTGTTTTTT. Translating it yields CASSPEGWPTGELFF.

This clonotype appeared a few times. This chain links TRBV7-2 with TRBJ1-6, with D possibly matching TRBD1 (6 bases). CDR1 and CDR2 from the germline V gene are SGHTA and FQGNSA. Trimming left V 2 bases short and J 7 bases short, with 15 bases between. The CDR3 has 16 residues. CDR3 nucleotides: TGTGCCAGCAGCTTATCAGGGGCGAGTCGAAATTCACCCCTCCACTTT. Protein: CASSLSGASRNSPLHF.

The gene calls are TRBV12-3 or TRBV12-4 and TRBJ1-1; D is undetermined. V lost 8 bases and J lost 3, with 19 bases in between. This CDR3 comprises 15 residues. The CDR3 DNA sequence: TGTGCCAGCGTCATTTTCCTCGGGTCGGACACTGAAGCTTTCTTT. Translating gives CASVIFLGSDTEAFF.

This clonotype has a count of ten or more. The V call is TRBV20-1, the J call TRBJ2-3, with TRBD1 identical over 10 bases. Germline V gene lookup returns CDR1 DFQATT and CDR2 SNEGSKA (reference sequence). This CDR3 is built from 19 residues. Trimming at V came to 6 bases and at J to 2 bases, leaving 20 bases not matched to a gene. The CDR3 coding sequence is TGCAGTGCACCTCTTTCCTTACAGGAGACAGGGGGCTTCACAGATACGCAGTATTTT. This gives the protein CSAPLSLQETGGFTDTQYF.

The V gene is TRBV12-3 or TRBV12-4, the J gene TRBJ1-3; D remains ambiguous. This CDR3 spans 14 amino acids. Trimming pared 3 bases from V and 2 bases from J, leaving 8 bases between. In DNA, the CDR3 is TGTGCCAGCAGTTTGTCATACACTGGAAACACCATATATTTT. Its translation is CASSLSYTGNTIYF.

This clonotype was picked up many times. V is TRBV5-4 and J is TRBJ1-2; no firm D call. Trimming removed 4 bases at V and 7 bases at J, with 20 bases between. The germline CDR1 and CDR2 sequences are SGHNT and YYREEE (reference sequence). The CDR3 totals 15 residues. CDR3 DNA sequence: TGTGCCAGCAGCGGTCCTTTTGTGGAGGGTAGTGGCTACACCTTC. As protein: CASSGPFVEGSGYTF.

The chain couples TRBV6-1 to TRBJ2-3; TRBD2 matches 12 bases. Germline V gene lookup returns CDR1 MNHNS and CDR2 SASEGT. After removal of 6 bases from V and 6 bases from J, the junction contained 13 bases not matched to a gene. The CDR3 extends over 17 amino acids. CDR3 sequence (DNA): TGTGCCAGCAGCCAAGGACTAGCGGGGACCCCGGGGGATACGCAGTATTTT. Translating gives CASSQGLAGTPGDTQYF.

The chain carries TRBV20-1 and TRBJ2-7; 8 bases align to TRBD1. This CDR3 comprises 13 residues. The V gene's germline CDR1 is DFQATT and CDR2 SNEGSKA (reference sequence). The ends lost 3 bases at V and 3 bases at J; junction bases unmatched: 4. CDR3 region: CSARGTGYYEQYV. The CDR3, as DNA: TGCAGTGCTAGGGGGACAGGCTACTACGAGCAGTACGTC.

There are a few counts of this clonotype. This sequence joins TRBV6-1 and TRBJ1-1; TRBD1 agrees at 7 bases. CDR3 length: 14 amino acids. CDR1 is MNHNS and CDR2 is SASEGT in the germline V gene. J lost 4 bases, V lost 5 bases, and 7 bases had no gene match. The CDR3 spells CASSPQGYSTEAFF. Here the CDR3 DNA reads TGTGCCAGCAGTCCACAGGGGTACAGCACTGAAGCTTTCTTT.

The chain joins TRBV20-1 to TRBJ1-1; TRBD1 is a possible D gene (6 bases). From germline, CDR1 is DFQATT and CDR2 SNEGSKA (reference sequence). V gave up 7 bases and J gave up 6 bases, with 21 bases separating them. This CDR3 spans 14 amino acids. In nucleotides, the CDR3 is TGCAGTGTCCCCTTGAGTGGGACAAGAGCTGAAGCTTTCTTT. This encodes CSVPLSGTRAEAFF.

This clonotype was picked up a small number of times. V usage is TRBV5-1 and J usage is TRBJ1-1, with a weak D call TRBD1 (6 bases). The CDR3 has 14 amino acids. Germline V gives CDR1 SGHRS, CDR2 YFSETQ. V lost 1 base to trimming and J lost 1 base, with 8 bases between them. CDR3 sequence: CASSLLDRNTEAFF. In DNA form, the CDR3 reads TGCGCCAGCAGCTTGCTGGACAGGAACACTGAAGCTTTCTTT.

This clonotype was recorded many times. J is TRBJ2-3 and V is TRBV6-5, with TRBD1 identical over 7 bases. The V segment lost 0 bases and the J segment 1 base; nucleotides outside the gene matches: 4. Germline CDR1 reads MNHEY; CDR2 reads SVGAGI. The CDR3 consists of 16 residues. CDR3 sequence (DNA): TGTGCCAGCAGTTACTCGACAGGGAGTGGCACAGATACGCAGTATTTT. Translated, it gives CASSYSTGSGTDTQYF.

This chain connects TRBV7-2 to TRBJ2-7; no clear D gene. CDR3 length: 12 residues. Germline CDR1 reads SGHTA; CDR2 reads FQGNSA. V was clipped by 5 bases and J by 3 bases, with 8 bases between them. CDR3 nucleotides: TGTGCCAGCAGCCTTGAATTCTACGAGCAGTACTTC. It translates to CASSLEFYEQYF.

In DNA, the CDR3 is TGTGCCAGCTCACTTTCAAATCCACAGGGTCTCGGCAATCAGCCCCAGCATTTT. Its protein product is CASSLSNPQGLGNQPQHF. J is TRBJ1-5 and V is TRBV18; perhaps TRBD1 as D (6 bases). The CDR3 is 18 amino acids. V lost 4 bases, J lost 2 bases, and 21 bases lay in between. From germline, CDR1 is KGHSH and CDR2 LQKENI.

This clonotype was observed a handful of times. The rearrangement joins TRBV5-4 to TRBJ1-1; D is ambiguous. V dropped 0 bases and J dropped 3 bases, with 9 bases sitting between them. The germline gives CDR1 SGHNT, CDR2 YYREEE (reference sequence). The CDR3 covers 14 residues. DNA for the CDR3: TGTGCCAGCAGCTTGGCCCGGTCCCACACTGAAGCTTTCTTT. This translates into CASSLARSHTEAFF. Full variable domain (missing parts from reference TRBV5-4 and TRBJ1-1): ETGVTQSPTHLIKTRGQQVTLRCSSQSGHNTVSWYQQALGQGPQFIFQYYREEENGRGNFPPRFSGLQFPNYSSELNVNALELDDSALYLCASSLARSHTEAFFGQGTRLTVV.

This clonotype was observed a single time. The rearrangement links TRBV6-2 or TRBV6-3 to TRBJ2-7; 9 nucleotides match TRBD2. The germline V gene encodes CDR1 MNHEY and CDR2 SVGEGT. The V segment lost 4 bases and the J segment 3 bases; nucleotides outside the gene matches: 13. This CDR3 spans 17 amino acids. The CDR3 DNA reads as TGTGCCAGCAGTTCTGTCATAGCGGGGGTCAACCACTACGAGCAGTACGTC. Translation gives CASSSVIAGVNHYEQYV.

This clonotype has ten or more counts. The CDR3 DNA is TGTGCCAGCCAGACAGATGCGAACACTGAAGCTTTCTTT. Translating gives CASQTDANTEAFF. The chain employs TRBV12-3 or TRBV12-4 and TRBJ1-1, with TRBD1 as a possible D gene (5 bases). The length of the CDR3 is 13 residues. With 8 bases removed from V and 1 base from J, the gap between germline ends came to 11 bases.